Shown below are 10 T cell receptor beta chains from a single sample sequenced in a study of T cells after posttransplantation cyclophosphamide (dated by TCRdb to 2015 to 2016). Libraries were built with the immunoSEQ multiplex PCR assay. TCRdb obtained this table from immuneACCESS and retained in-frame rearrangements with V and J assigned. These tables miss some clones; where compared with another copy, unresolved V genes account for less than half of the shortfall, and the remainder is unexplained. Counted in this sample were some 66,000 clones; 80% to 95% of them appeared once. The top ten hold about 3.2% of the sample. Source material: PBMCs. All receptors derive from a young woman in good health and a related stem cell transplant donor.

J is TRBJ2-6 and V is TRBV6-5; tentatively, D is TRBD1 (5 bases). The ends were cut back, 8 bases at V and 0 bases at J, with 11 bases in the middle. This CDR3 comprises 15 residues. The germline gives CDR1 MNHEY, CDR2 SVGAGI. The CDR3 here is CASQGVHSGANVLTF. CDR3 DNA: TGTGCCAGCCAAGGGGTACACTCTGGGGCCAACGTCCTGACTTTC.

This sequence joins TRBV6-1 and TRBJ1-1; D possibly corresponds to TRBD1 (6 bases). Trimming took off 7 bases at V and 2 bases at J, with 14 bases between the two ends. The CDR3 is 14 residues long. Germline CDR1 and CDR2: MNHNS and SASEGT. CDR3 residues: CASTLGQLNTEAFF. The DNA for the CDR3 is TGTGCCAGCACCCTGGGACAACTAAACACTGAAGCTTTCTTT.

The chain recombines TRBV6-1 with TRBJ1-4, with D uncertain. CDR3 length equals 16 residues. Germline CDR1 and CDR2: MNHNS and SASEGT. The V and J ends lost 3 bases and 4 bases respectively, with 15 bases between them. This CDR3 reads CASSEDVLDLNEKLFF. Written as DNA, the CDR3 is TGTGCCAGCAGTGAGGACGTTCTGGATCTTAATGAAAAACTGTTTTTT.

The chain joins TRBV9 to TRBJ2-7; TRBD2 matches 7 bases. Unmatched junction bases numbered 5, after V lost 0 bases and J lost 5 bases. CDR3 length equals 14 residues. The germline CDR1 and CDR2 sequences are SGDLS and YYNGEE. In DNA form, the CDR3 reads TGTGCCAGCAGCGTAGGGGTAGCGGGCAACGAGCAGTACTTC. Translated, it gives CASSVGVAGNEQYF.

The chain has TRBV5-4 and TRBJ2-7; no firm D call. This CDR3 region has 14 residues. The V end lost 4 bases, the J end lost 0 bases, and 11 bases lay between the germline ends. Germline lookup yields CDR1 SGHNT and CDR2 YYREEE (reference sequence). CDR3 in DNA: TGTGCCAGCAGCGTTGACCGATACTCCTACGAGCAGTACTTC. Amino acid sequence: CASSVDRYSYEQYF.

V is TRBV9 and J is TRBJ1-4; D uncertain. With 0 bases removed from V and 8 bases from J, the gap between germline ends came to 14 bases. The CDR3 is 15 amino acids. The germline gives CDR1 SGDLS, CDR2 YYNGEE. CDR3 amino acids: CASSVGAGIGEKLFF. CDR3 nucleotide sequence: TGTGCCAGCAGCGTAGGGGCAGGAATTGGCGAAAAACTGTTTTTT.

The chain couples TRBV19 to TRBJ1-1, with a weak D call TRBD1 (6 bases). V lost 0 bases and J 9 bases, leaving 20 bases between the germline ends. Germline CDR1 LNHDA, CDR2 SQIVND (reference sequence). This CDR3 spans 16 amino acids. The CDR3 region is CASSIDAGALVRKAFF. The DNA of the CDR3 is TGTGCCAGTAGTATAGATGCGGGGGCTCTGGTACGCAAAGCTTTCTTT.

In nucleotides, the CDR3 is TGTGCCAGCTCACTAGGGTCAGGGGAATACGAGCAGTACTTC. Protein: CASSLGSGEYEQYF. This chain joins TRBV18 and TRBJ2-7; tentatively, D is TRBD1 (6 bases). CDR1 is KGHSH and CDR2 is LQKENI in the germline V gene. This CDR3 has 14 amino acids. V was trimmed by 4 bases and J by 4 bases, leaving 14 bases between them.

This chain joins TRBV9 and TRBJ1-6, with D possibly TRBD1 on 5 matching bases. The length of the CDR3 is 14 residues. The V end was cut by 2 bases, the J end by 7 bases, with 10 bases between. The germline CDR1 and CDR2 sequences are SGDLS and YYNGEE. CDR3 protein: CASSVGPSNSPLHF. CDR3 in DNA: TGTGCCAGCAGCGTGGGACCGTCAAATTCACCCCTCCACTTT. The full variable domain, completed using reference TRBV9 and TRBJ1-6, is DSGVTQTPKHLITATGQRVTLRCSPRSGDLSVYWYQQSLDQGLQFLIQYYNGEERAKGNILERFSAQQFPDLHSELNLSSLELGDSALYFCASSVGPSNSPLHFGNGTRLTVT.

The chain combines TRBV29-1 with TRBJ2-3; maybe TRBD2 (6 bases). Germline V gives CDR1 SQVTM, CDR2 ANQGSEA. This CDR3 has 12 residues. CDR3: CNGGSSTDTQYF. CDR3 coding DNA: TGCAACGGGGGTTCTAGCACAGATACGCAGTATTTT.